This T cell receptor (beta chain) was observed in a study of Graves' ophthalmopathy and Graves' hyperthyroidism. The overall study: Sampling took place at initial diagnosis, with peripheral blood obtained before any treatment.

Additional autoimmune diseases, uncontrolled infections, pregnancy or lactation disqualified patients. PBMCs were obtained from about 9.5 ml of fresh peripheral blood. Investigators amplified TCR beta CDR3 regions from RNA transcripts. Investigators did first-round RT-PCR with HTBI primers, then second-round multiplex PCR. TCRdb redid the calling of the multiplex PCR reads with MiXCR, one entry per CDR3 protein. The sample has 660,000 or so distinct CDR3 sequences; under 50% are singletons. Germline V gene sequence: CDR1 SGHVS, CDR2 FQNEAQ. V lost 2 bases and J lost 7; bases outside the gene matches: 6. The CDR3 contains 15 residues.

This sequence originates from an adult man with Graves' ophthalmopathy. J is TRBJ2-5 and V is TRBV7-8; 11 positions match TRBD1. The source material was peripheral blood. CDR3 protein: CASSLSRTGGTTQYF. CDR3 coding DNA: TGTGCCAGCAGCTTATCCCGGACAGGGGGCACGACCCAGTACTTC.